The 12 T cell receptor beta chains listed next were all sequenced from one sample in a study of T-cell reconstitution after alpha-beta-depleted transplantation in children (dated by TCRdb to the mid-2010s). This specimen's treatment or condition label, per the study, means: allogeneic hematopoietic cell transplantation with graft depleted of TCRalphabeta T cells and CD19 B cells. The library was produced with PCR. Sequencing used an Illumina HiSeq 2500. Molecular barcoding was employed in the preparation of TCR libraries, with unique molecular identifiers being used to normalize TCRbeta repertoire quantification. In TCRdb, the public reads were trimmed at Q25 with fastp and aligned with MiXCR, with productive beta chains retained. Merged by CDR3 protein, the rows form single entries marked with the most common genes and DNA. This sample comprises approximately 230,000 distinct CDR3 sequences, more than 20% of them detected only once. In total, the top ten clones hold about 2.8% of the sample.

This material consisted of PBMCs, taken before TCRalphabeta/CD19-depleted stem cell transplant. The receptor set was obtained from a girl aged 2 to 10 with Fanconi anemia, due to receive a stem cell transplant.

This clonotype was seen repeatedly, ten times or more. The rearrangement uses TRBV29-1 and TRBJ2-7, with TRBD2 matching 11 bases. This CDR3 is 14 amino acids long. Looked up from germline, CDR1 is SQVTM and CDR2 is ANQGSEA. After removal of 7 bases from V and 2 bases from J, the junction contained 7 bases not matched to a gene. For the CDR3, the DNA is TGCAGCGCCTCTAGCGGGGGGCCGCCCTACGAGCAGTACTTC. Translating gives CSASSGGPPYEQYF.

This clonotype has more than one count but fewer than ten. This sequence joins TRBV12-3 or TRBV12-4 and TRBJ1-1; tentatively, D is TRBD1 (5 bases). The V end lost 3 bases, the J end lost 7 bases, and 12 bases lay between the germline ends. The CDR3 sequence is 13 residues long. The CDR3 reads CASSFPGPGEAFF. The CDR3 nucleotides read TGTGCCAGCAGTTTTCCGGGGCCAGGTGAAGCTTTCTTT.

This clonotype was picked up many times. CDR3 nucleotides: TGCAGTGCTGACAGGACTAGCGGGGGGAATGAGCAGTTCTTC. The encoded protein is CSADRTSGGNEQFF. J is TRBJ2-1 and V is TRBV20-1, with 14 bases aligning to TRBD2. CDR1 DFQATT and CDR2 SNEGSKA come from the germline V gene (reference sequence). V lost 5 bases, J lost 7 bases, and 4 bases stayed unmatched. The CDR3 sequence is 14 residues long.

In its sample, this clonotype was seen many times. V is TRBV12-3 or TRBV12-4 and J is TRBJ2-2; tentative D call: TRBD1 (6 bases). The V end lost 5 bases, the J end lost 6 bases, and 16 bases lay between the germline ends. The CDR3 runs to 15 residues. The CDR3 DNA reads TGTGCCAGCAGTAAGAGGGGGACGGCGGCCGGGGAGCTGTTTTTT. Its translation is CASSKRGTAAGELFF.

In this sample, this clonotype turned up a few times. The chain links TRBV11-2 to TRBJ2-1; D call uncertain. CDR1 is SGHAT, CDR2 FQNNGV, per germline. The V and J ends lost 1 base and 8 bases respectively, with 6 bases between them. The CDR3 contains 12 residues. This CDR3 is CASSLGVHEQFF. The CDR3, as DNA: TGTGCCAGCAGCTTAGGAGTGCATGAGCAGTTCTTC.

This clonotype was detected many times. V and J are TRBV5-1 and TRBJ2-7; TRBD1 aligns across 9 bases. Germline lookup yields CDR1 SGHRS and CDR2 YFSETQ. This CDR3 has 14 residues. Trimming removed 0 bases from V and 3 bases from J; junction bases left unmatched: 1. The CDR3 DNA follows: TGCGCCAGCAGCTTGGTGGACAGGGGCTACGAGCAGTACTTC. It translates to CASSLVDRGYEQYF.

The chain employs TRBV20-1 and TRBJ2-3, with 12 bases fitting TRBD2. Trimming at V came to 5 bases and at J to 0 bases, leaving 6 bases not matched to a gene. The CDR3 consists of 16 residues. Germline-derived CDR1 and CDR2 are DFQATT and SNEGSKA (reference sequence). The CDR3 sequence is CSASRTSGKSTDTQYF. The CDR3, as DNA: TGCAGTGCTTCACGGACTAGCGGGAAAAGCACAGATACGCAGTATTTT.

CDR3 DNA: TGTGCCTGGAGCATCGGGAGCGGGAGCACAGATACGCAGTATTTT. It specifies CAWSIGSGSTDTQYF. The chain carries TRBV30 and TRBJ2-3, with D possibly being TRBD2 (6 bases). The V gene lost 3 bases and the J gene lost 0 bases, with 13 bases spanning the gap. The CDR3 runs 15 residues. In germline, CDR1 is GTSNPN, CDR2 SVGIG (reference sequence).

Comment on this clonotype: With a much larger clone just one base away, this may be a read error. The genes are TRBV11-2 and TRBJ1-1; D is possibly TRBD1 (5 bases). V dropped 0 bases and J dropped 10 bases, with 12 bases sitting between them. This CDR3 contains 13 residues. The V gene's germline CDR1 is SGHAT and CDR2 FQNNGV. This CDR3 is CASSLEPGIVAFF. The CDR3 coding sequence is TGTGCCAGCAGCTTAGAGCCAGGGATTGTAGCTTTCTTT.

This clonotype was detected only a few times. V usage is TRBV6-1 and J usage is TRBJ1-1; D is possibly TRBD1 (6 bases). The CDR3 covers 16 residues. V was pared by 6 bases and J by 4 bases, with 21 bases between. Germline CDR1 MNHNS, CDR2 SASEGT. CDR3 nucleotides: TGTGCCAGCAGACGACGACCCCAGGGGAGAGGCACTGAAGCTTTCTTT. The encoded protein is CASRRRPQGRGTEAFF.

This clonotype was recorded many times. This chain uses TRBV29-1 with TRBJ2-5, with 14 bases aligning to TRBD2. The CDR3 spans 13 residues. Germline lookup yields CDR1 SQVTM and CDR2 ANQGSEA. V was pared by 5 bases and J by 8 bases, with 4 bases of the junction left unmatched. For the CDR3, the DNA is TGCAGCGTTATGACTAGCGGGGGGGCAACCCAGTACTTC. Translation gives CSVMTSGGATQYF.

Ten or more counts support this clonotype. CDR3: CAISVVSTDTQYF. The CDR3 nucleotides read TGTGCCATCAGTGTTGTCAGCACAGATACGCAGTATTTT. V gene TRBV10-3 combines with J gene TRBJ2-3, with D uncertain. The CDR3 covers 13 residues. The V end lost 4 bases, the J end lost 0 bases, and 5 bases lay between the germline ends. Germline CDR1 and CDR2: ENHRY and SYGVKD.